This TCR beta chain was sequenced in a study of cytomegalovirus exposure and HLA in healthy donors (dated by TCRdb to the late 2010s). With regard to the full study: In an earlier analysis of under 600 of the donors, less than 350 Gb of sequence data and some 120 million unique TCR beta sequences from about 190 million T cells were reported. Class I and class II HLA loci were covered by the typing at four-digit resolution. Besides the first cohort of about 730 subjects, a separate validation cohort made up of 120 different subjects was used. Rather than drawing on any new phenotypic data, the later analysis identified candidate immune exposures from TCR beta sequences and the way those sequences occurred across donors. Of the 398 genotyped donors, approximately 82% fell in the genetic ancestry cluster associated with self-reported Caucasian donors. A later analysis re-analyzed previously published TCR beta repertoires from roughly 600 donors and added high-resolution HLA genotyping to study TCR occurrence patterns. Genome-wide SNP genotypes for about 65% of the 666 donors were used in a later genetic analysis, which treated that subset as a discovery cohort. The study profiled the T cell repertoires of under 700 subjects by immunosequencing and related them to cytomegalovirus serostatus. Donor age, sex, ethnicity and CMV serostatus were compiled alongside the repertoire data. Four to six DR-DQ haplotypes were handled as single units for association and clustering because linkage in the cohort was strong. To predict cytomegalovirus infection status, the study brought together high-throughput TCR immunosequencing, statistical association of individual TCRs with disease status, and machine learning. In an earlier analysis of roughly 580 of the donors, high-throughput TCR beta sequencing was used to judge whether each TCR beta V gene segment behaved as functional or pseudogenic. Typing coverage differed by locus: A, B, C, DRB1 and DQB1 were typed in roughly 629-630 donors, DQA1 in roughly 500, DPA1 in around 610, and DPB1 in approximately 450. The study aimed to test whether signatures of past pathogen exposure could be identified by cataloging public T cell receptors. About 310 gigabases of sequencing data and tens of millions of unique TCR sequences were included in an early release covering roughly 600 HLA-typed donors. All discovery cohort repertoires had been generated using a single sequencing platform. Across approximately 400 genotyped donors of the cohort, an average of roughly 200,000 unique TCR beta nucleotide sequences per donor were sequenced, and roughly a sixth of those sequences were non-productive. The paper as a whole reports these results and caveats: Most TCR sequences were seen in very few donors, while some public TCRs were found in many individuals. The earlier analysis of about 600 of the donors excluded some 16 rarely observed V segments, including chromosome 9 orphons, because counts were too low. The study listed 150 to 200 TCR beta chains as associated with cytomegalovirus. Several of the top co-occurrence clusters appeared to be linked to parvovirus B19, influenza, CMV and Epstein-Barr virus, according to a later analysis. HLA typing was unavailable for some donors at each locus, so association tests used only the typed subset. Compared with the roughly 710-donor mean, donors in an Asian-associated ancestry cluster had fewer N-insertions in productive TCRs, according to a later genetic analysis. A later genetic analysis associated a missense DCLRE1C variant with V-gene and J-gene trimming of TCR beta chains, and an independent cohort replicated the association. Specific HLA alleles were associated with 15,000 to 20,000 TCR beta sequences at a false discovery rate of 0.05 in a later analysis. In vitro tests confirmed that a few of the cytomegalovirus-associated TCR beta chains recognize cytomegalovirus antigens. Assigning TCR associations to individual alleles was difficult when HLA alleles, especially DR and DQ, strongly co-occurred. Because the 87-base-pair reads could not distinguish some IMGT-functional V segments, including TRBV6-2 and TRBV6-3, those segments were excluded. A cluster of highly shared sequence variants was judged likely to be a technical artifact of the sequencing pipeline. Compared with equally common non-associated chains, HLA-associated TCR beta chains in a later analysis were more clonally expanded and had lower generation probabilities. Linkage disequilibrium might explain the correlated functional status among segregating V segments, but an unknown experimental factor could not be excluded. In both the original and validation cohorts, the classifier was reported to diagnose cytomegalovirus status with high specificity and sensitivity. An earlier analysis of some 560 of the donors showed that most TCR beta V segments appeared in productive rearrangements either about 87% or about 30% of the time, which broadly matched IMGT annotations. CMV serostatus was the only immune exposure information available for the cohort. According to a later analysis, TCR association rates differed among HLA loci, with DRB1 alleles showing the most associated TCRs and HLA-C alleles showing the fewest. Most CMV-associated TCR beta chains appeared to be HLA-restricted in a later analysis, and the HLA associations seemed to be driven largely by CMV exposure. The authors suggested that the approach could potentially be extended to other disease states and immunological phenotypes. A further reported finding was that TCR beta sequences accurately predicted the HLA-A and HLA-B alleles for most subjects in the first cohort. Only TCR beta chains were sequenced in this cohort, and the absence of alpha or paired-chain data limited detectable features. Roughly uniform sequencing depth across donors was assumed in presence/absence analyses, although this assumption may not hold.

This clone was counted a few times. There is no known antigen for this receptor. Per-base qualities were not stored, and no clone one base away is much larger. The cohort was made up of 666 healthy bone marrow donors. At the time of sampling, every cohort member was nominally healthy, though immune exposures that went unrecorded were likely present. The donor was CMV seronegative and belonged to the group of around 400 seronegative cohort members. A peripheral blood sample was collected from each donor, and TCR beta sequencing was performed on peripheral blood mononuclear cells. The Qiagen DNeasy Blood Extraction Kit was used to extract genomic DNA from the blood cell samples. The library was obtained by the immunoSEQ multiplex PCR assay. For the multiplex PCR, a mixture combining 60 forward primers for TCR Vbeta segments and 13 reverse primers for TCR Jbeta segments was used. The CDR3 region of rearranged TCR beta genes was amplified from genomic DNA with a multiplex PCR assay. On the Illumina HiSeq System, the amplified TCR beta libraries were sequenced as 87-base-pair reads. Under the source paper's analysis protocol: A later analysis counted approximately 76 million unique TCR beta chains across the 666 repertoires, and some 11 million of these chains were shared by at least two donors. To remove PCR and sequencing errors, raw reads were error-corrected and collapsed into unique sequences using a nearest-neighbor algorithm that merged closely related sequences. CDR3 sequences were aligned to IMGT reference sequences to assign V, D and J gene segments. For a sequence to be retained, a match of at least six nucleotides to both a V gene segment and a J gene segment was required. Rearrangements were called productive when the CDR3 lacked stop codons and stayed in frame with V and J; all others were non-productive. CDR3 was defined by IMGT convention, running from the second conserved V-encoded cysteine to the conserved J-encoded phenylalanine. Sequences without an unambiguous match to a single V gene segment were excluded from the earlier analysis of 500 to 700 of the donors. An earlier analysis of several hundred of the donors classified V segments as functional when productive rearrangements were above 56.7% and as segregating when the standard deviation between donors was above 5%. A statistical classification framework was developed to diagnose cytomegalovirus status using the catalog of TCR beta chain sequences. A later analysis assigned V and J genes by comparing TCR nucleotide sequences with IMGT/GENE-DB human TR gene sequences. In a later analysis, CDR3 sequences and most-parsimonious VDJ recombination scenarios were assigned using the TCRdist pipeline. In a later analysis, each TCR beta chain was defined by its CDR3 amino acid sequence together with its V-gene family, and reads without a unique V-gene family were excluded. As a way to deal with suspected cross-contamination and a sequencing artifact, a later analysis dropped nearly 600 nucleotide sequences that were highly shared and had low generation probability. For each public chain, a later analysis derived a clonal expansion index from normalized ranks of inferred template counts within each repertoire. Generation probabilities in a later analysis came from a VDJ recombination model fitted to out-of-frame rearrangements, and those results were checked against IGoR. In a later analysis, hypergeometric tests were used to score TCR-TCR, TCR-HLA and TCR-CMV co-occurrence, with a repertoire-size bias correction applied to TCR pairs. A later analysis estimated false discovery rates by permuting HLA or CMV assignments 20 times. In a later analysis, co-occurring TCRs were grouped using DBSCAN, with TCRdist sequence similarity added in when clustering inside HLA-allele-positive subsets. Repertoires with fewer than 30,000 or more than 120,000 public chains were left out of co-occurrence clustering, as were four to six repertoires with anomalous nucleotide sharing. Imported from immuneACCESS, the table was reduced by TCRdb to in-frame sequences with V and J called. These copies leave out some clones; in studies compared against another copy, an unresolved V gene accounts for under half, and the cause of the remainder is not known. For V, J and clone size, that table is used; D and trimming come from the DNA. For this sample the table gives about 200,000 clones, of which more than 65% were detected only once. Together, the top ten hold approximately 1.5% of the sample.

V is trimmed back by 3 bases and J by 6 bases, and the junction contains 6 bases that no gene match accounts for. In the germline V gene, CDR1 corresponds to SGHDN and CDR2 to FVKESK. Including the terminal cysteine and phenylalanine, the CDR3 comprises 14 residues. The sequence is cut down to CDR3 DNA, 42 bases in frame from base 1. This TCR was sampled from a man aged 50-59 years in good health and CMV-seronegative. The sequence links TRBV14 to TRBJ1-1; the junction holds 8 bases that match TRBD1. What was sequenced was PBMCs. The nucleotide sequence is TGTGCCAGCAGCCAGTATGTGACAGGGGCTGAAGCTTTCTTT. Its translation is CASSQYVTGAEAFF.